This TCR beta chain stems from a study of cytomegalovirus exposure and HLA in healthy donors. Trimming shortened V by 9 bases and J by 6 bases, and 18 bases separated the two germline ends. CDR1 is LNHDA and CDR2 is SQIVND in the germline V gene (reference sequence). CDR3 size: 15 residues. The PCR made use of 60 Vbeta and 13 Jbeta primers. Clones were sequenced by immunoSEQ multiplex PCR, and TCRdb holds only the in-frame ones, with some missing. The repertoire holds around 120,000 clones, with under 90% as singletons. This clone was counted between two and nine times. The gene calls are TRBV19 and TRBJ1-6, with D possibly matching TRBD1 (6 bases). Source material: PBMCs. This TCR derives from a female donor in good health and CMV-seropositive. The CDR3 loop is CASRVGGAGNSPLHF. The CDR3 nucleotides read TGTGCCAGCCGTGTAGGGGGGGCAGGTAATTCACCCCTCCACTTT.